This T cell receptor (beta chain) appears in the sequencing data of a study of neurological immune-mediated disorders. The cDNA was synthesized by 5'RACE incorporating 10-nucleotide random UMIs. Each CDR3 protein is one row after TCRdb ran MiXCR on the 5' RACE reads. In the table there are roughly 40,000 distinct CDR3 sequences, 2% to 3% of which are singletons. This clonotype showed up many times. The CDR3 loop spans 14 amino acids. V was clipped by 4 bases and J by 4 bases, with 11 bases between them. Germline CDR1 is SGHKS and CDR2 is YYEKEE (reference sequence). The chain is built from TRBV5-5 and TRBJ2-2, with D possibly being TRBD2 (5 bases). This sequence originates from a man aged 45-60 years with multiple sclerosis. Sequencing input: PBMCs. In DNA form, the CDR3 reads TGTGCCAGCAGCCCCGGGGTGACCACCGGGGAGCTGTTTTTT. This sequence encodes CASSPGVTTGELFF.